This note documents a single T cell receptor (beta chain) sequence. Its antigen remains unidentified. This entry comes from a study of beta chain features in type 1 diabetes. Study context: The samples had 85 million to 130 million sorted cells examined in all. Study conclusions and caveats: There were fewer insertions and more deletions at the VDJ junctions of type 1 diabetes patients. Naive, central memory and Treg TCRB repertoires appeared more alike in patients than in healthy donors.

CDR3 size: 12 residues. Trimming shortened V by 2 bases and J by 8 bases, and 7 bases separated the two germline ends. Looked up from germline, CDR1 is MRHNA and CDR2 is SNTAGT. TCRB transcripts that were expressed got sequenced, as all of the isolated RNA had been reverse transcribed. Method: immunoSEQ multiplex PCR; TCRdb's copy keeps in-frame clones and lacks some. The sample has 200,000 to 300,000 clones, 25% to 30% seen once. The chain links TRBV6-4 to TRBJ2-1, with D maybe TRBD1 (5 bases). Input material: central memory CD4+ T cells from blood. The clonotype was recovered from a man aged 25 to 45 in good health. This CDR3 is CASSDRGDEQFF. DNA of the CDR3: TGTGCCAGCAGTGACAGGGGCGATGAGCAGTTCTTC.